A single sample gave rise to the 6 T cell receptor beta chains below, sequenced in a study of T-cell reconstitution after alpha-beta-depleted transplantation in children. During its preparation, the TCRbeta library received unique molecular identifiers. Each CDR3 protein gets one entry after TCRdb re-called the PCR reads with MiXCR. The sample carries a few hundred thousand distinct CDR3 sequences, about 20% recorded once. The source material was PBMCs from the stem cell graft donor, sampled from the stem cell graft. Source of these receptors: a human donor who donated a stem cell graft to a child with acute myeloid leukemia.

This clonotype has a handful of counts. The chain uses TRBV25-1 and TRBJ2-1; no clear D. This CDR3 contains 15 residues. Germline V gene lookup returns CDR1 MGHDK and CDR2 SYGVNS. The V gene lost 5 bases and the J gene lost 4 bases, with 15 bases spanning the gap. CDR3 DNA sequence: TGTGCCAGCAGTTCGATCCCTAAAGGTTACAATGAGCAGTTCTTC. It codes for CASSSIPKGYNEQFF.

V usage is TRBV20-1 and J usage is TRBJ1-6; D possibly corresponds to TRBD1 (5 bases). The V gene lost 1 base and the J gene lost 8 bases, with 12 bases spanning the gap. Germline assignment: CDR1 DFQATT and CDR2 SNEGSKA (reference sequence). The CDR3 contains 14 residues. The CDR3 reads CSARVAGGDSPLHF. The CDR3 DNA reads TGCAGTGCTAGAGTAGCGGGAGGGGATTCACCCCTCCACTTT.

This clonotype has ten or more counts. This chain uses TRBV28 with TRBJ2-5; 11 nucleotides agree with TRBD2. The ends lost 2 bases at V and 2 bases at J; junction bases unmatched: 4. This CDR3 has 16 amino acids. The germline V gene has CDR1 MDHEN and CDR2 SYDVKM. The CDR3 DNA is TGTGCCAGCAGTTTACGGGTAGCGGGAGGGCAAGAGACCCAGTACTTC. Residues: CASSLRVAGGQETQYF. The full variable domain, completed using reference TRBV28 and TRBJ2-5, is DVKVTQSSRYLVKRTGEKVFLECVQDMDHENMFWYRQDPGLGLRLIYFSYDVKMKEKGDIPEGYSVSREKKERFSLILESASTNQTSMYLCASSLRVAGGQETQYFGPGTRLLVL.

A few counts support this clonotype. The chain combines TRBV6-5 with TRBJ2-1; D is tentatively TRBD1 or TRBD2 (5 bases each). V was cut by 5 bases and J by 9 bases, with 11 bases left in between. Germline CDR1 is MNHEY and CDR2 is SVGAGI. The CDR3 has 12 amino acids. The CDR3 sequence: CASSPGRTEQFF. The CDR3 DNA reads as TGTGCCAGCAGTCCGGGACGGACTGAGCAGTTCTTC.

The rearrangement uses TRBV5-1 and TRBJ1-3, with TRBD1 identical over 9 bases. V shed 3 bases, J shed 0 bases, and the junction held 4 bases outside the gene matches. CDR3 length: 16 amino acids. Germline loops: CDR1 SGHRS, CDR2 YFSETQ. CDR3 in DNA: TGCGCCAGCAGCTCGTCGACAGGGGGCTCTGGAAACACCATATATTTT. Amino acids: CASSSSTGGSGNTIYF.

This chain joins TRBV6-5 and TRBJ2-7; no reliable D call. CDR3 length: 12 amino acids. In germline, CDR1 is MNHEY, CDR2 SVGAGI. V was trimmed by 5 bases and J by 9 bases, leaving 14 bases between them. The CDR3 nucleotides read TGTGCCAGCAGTACCCCTCCTTGGGGGCAGTACTTC. Its protein product is CASSTPPWGQYF.